The rows below give T cell receptor beta chains drawn from one sample of a study of PD-1 blockade in classical Hodgkin lymphoma. TCRdb keeps only in-frame clones here, not all; method: immunoSEQ multiplex PCR. The sample includes about 34,000 clones, approximately 82% of them seen just once. The sequencing used peripheral blood mononuclear cells (PBMCs), collected before the second cycle of nivolumab. The receptors derive from a human donor with classical Hodgkin lymphoma. Each CDR3 is given with its conserved first and last residue. The D gene is left open where the match is weak. Clone size appears in some rows only: once, few, many, or a class for an expanded clone.

clone_size: NA
d_call: NA
cdr3_length: 14
j_call: TRBJ1-6
v_call: TRBV2
cdr3_nt: TGTGCCAGCAGTGAGGGCCTCAGCGACTCACCCCTCCACTTT
cdr3_aa: CASSEGLSDSPLHF

clone_size: NA
d_call: NA
cdr3_length: 14
j_call: TRBJ2-5
v_call: TRBV5-4
cdr3_nt: TGTGCCAGCAGCCCCCGAAGAGGGGAAGAGACCCAGTACTTC
cdr3_aa: CASSPRRGEETQYF

clone_size: NA
d_call: TRBD1
cdr3_length: 14
j_call: TRBJ2-3
v_call: TRBV11-2
cdr3_nt: TGTGCCAGCAGCTCGGGACAGAGCACAGATACGCAGTATTTT
cdr3_aa: CASSSGQSTDTQYF

clone_size: NA
d_call: NA
cdr3_length: 14
j_call: TRBJ2-1
v_call: TRBV5-4
cdr3_nt: TGTGCCAGCAGCTTCCCCGGGGAAAACAATGAGCAGTTCTTC
cdr3_aa: CASSFPGENNEQFF

clone_size: NA
d_call: TRBD1
cdr3_length: 12
j_call: TRBJ1-2
v_call: TRBV7-9
cdr3_nt: TGTGCCAGCAGCTCCAGGGGGTATGGCTACACCTTC
cdr3_aa: CASSSRGYGYTF

clone_size: NA
d_call: TRBD1
cdr3_length: 16
j_call: TRBJ2-2
v_call: TRBV4-3
cdr3_nt: TGCGCCAGCAGCCAAGAATATTGGACAGGGTCGAGGGAGCTGTTTTTT
cdr3_aa: CASSQEYWTGSRELFF

clone_size: NA
d_call: NA
cdr3_length: 14
j_call: TRBJ1-1
v_call: TRBV7-3
cdr3_nt: TGTGCCAGCAGCTTAACCGGGGCCCGGACTGAAGCTTTCTTT
cdr3_aa: CASSLTGARTEAFF

clone_size: NA
d_call: NA
cdr3_length: 15
j_call: TRBJ2-7
v_call: TRBV21-1
cdr3_nt: TGTGCCAGCAGCGGACGGGACAGAGACTCCTACGAGCAGTACTTC
cdr3_aa: CASSGRDRDSYEQYF

clone_size: few
d_call: TRBD1
cdr3_length: 14
j_call: TRBJ1-3
v_call: TRBV30
cdr3_nt: TGTGCCTGGAGTGTGGGACAGCTTGGAAACACCATATATTTT
cdr3_aa: CAWSVGQLGNTIYF

clone_size: few
d_call: NA
cdr3_length: 13
j_call: TRBJ1-1
v_call: TRBV5-6
cdr3_nt: TGTGCCAGCAGCTCCGAACAGAACACTGAAGCTTTCTTT
cdr3_aa: CASSSEQNTEAFF

clone_size: NA
d_call: NA
cdr3_length: 13
j_call: TRBJ1-1
v_call: TRBV27
cdr3_nt: TGTGCCAGCAGTCCCCGGGGGGGCAGTGAAGCTTTCTTT
cdr3_aa: CASSPRGGSEAFF

clone_size: NA
d_call: TRBD2
cdr3_length: 15
j_call: TRBJ2-1
v_call: TRBV5-1
cdr3_nt: TGCGCCAGCAGCTTAGGACTAGCGGGGGTCAATGAGCAGTTCTTC
cdr3_aa: CASSLGLAGVNEQFF

clone_size: NA
d_call: NA
cdr3_length: 14
j_call: TRBJ2-5
v_call: TRBV11-2
cdr3_nt: TGTGCCAGCAGCCCCGGGGCATCGGGAGAGACCCAGTACTTC
cdr3_aa: CASSPGASGETQYF

clone_size: once
d_call: TRBD1
cdr3_length: 16
j_call: TRBJ2-7
v_call: TRBV11-2
cdr3_nt: TGTGCCAGCAGCTTAGAACAGGGGTTAAGCTCCTACGAGCAGTACTTC
cdr3_aa: CASSLEQGLSSYEQYF

clone_size: NA
d_call: NA
cdr3_length: 15
j_call: TRBJ2-3
v_call: TRBV2
cdr3_nt: TGTGCCAGCAGCCCCACCCTATATAGCACAGATACGCAGTATTTT
cdr3_aa: CASSPTLYSTDTQYF

clone_size: NA
d_call: NA
cdr3_length: 16
j_call: TRBJ2-2
v_call: TRBV5-4
cdr3_nt: TGTGCCAGCAGCTTGGACAGGACACTAAACACCGGGGAGCTGTTTTTT
cdr3_aa: CASSLDRTLNTGELFF

clone_size: NA
d_call: TRBD1
cdr3_length: 14
j_call: TRBJ2-1
v_call: TRBV6-5
cdr3_nt: TGTGCCAGCAGTTCTACCACAGGGGGTTATGAGCAGTTCTTC
cdr3_aa: CASSSTTGGYEQFF

clone_size: NA
d_call: NA
cdr3_length: 13
j_call: TRBJ1-6
v_call: TRBV5-4
cdr3_nt: TGTGCCACCTCCGGGAAAGAGAATTCACCCCTCCACTTT
cdr3_aa: CATSGKENSPLHF

clone_size: NA
d_call: NA
cdr3_length: 16
j_call: TRBJ2-4
v_call: TRBV7-9
cdr3_nt: TGTGCCAGCAGCTTAGTAGCGGACGTAGCCAAAAACATTCAGTACTTC
cdr3_aa: CASSLVADVAKNIQYF

clone_size: NA
d_call: NA
cdr3_length: 13
j_call: TRBJ1-1
v_call: TRBV7-9
cdr3_nt: TGTGCCAGCAGCCTCCCCCCTACCACTGAAGCTTTCTTT
cdr3_aa: CASSLPPTTEAFF

clone_size: NA
d_call: TRBD2
cdr3_length: 12
j_call: TRBJ2-5
v_call: TRBV29-1
cdr3_nt: TGCAGCATCCAACGGGGGGGGGAGACCCAGTACTTC
cdr3_aa: CSIQRGGETQYF

clone_size: once
d_call: TRBD2
cdr3_length: 19
j_call: TRBJ2-1
v_call: TRBV7-8
cdr3_nt: TGTGCCAGCAGCTATGGACTAGCGGGGGGGTGGAAGTCCTACAATGAGCAGTTCTTC
cdr3_aa: CASSYGLAGGWKSYNEQFF

clone_size: once
d_call: NA
cdr3_length: 17
j_call: TRBJ1-3
v_call: TRBV4-3
cdr3_nt: TGCGCCAGCAGCCAAGATCTTAGCCTTTACTCTGGAAACACCATATATTTT
cdr3_aa: CASSQDLSLYSGNTIYF

clone_size: few
d_call: NA
cdr3_length: 15
j_call: TRBJ2-5
v_call: TRBV11-2
cdr3_nt: TGTGCCAGCAGCTCGGATGGACGGGAGTGGGAGACCCAGTACTTC
cdr3_aa: CASSSDGREWETQYF

clone_size: NA
d_call: NA
cdr3_length: 15
j_call: TRBJ1-2
v_call: TRBV13
cdr3_nt: TGTGCCAGCAGCACAAGGACAGACCCTAACTATGGCTACACCTTC
cdr3_aa: CASSTRTDPNYGYTF

clone_size: few
d_call: NA
cdr3_length: 13
j_call: TRBJ1-5
v_call: TRBV19
cdr3_nt: TGTGCCAGTAGTATCGCTGACAATCAGCCCCAGCATTTT
cdr3_aa: CASSIADNQPQHF